The subject of this entry is one T cell receptor beta chain. Germline trimming cut 3 bases from V and 4 bases from J; bases unmatched to any gene: 15. The germline gives CDR1 KGHDR, CDR2 SFDVKD. This CDR3 has 20 residues. For recovered donors of Cohort 3, there were two negative PCRs, clearance, or symptom resolution. These data are taken from a study of blood T cell repertoires in COVID-19. Clones were read by immunoSEQ multiplex PCR, and TCRdb kept only the in-frame ones, dropping some. This sample carries a few hundred thousand clones, more than 70% of them seen once, and the ten largest clones take more than 0.95%.

The chain couples TRBV24-1 to TRBJ2-2, with TRBD2 matching 11 bases. Material for sequencing was PBMCs or T cells enriched from blood (not recorded which). The origin of this receptor is a woman younger than 30 who had recovered from COVID-19. CDR3 coding DNA: TGTGCCACCAGTGATCTGTCGACTAGCGGGGACTTCTACCTCACCGGGGAGCTGTTTTTT. It yields the protein CATSDLSTSGDFYLTGELFF.